The 27 T cell receptor beta chains below were found in one sample sequenced in a study of T cells in Graves' hyperthyroidism and ophthalmopathy. Amplified regions were TCR beta CDR3 sequences from RNA transcripts. The primer set for the first-round RT-PCR of the TCR CDR3 was HTBI. TCRdb ran MiXCR on the multiplex PCR reads and lists one entry per CDR3 protein. Altogether about 570,000 distinct CDR3 sequences are present, about half being singletons, with the ten largest covering roughly 20%. Sequencing used peripheral blood or thyroid tissue (not recorded which). These receptor sequences come from an adult woman with Graves' disease, either hyperthyroidism or ophthalmopathy (not recorded which).

The chain carries TRBV10-3 and TRBJ2-5, with TRBD2 identical over 9 bases. This CDR3 contains 12 residues. The germline CDR1 and CDR2 sequences are ENHRY and SYGVKD. With V trimmed by 4 bases and J by 12 bases, 6 bases remained unmatched. The DNA of the CDR3 is TGTGCCATCAGTGGGGGCGGGAGGGCCAAGTACTTC. Its translation is CAISGGGRAKYF.

The J gene is TRBJ2-3, the V gene TRBV7-8; the D gene could be TRBD1 or TRBD2 (5 bases each). CDR1 SGHVS and CDR2 FQNEAQ come from the germline V gene. The CDR3 is 16 amino acids. The V end was cut by 3 bases, the J end by 2 bases, with 15 bases between. CDR3: CASSFLPGPTTDTQYF. The CDR3 DNA reads TGTGCCAGCAGCTTCTTGCCGGGACCGACCACAGATACGCAGTATTTT.

This sequence joins TRBV7-9 and TRBJ1-3; D possibly corresponds to TRBD1 (5 bases). CDR3 size: 13 residues. Germline V gene sequence: CDR1 SEHNR, CDR2 FQNEAQ (reference sequence). Trimming stripped 5 bases from V and 7 bases from J, with 12 bases between. In DNA form, the CDR3 reads TGTGCCAGCAGCGTGGGACCGTCGAACACCATATATTTT. Its protein is CASSVGPSNTIYF.

This clonotype has ten or more counts. The J gene is TRBJ1-2, the V gene TRBV7-2; D is unclear. The V gene's germline CDR1 is SGHTA and CDR2 FQGNSA. V lost 3 bases, J lost 4 bases, and 15 bases lay in between. CDR3 length: 15 amino acids. CDR3 nucleotides: TGTGCCAGCAGCTTTCGACCTAGATCGCGCTATGGCTACACCTTC. It translates to CASSFRPRSRYGYTF.

The genes are TRBV29-1 and TRBJ2-2, with D perhaps matching TRBD2 (6 bases). The V and J ends lost 8 bases and 3 bases respectively, with 22 bases between them. Looked up from germline, CDR1 is SQVTM and CDR2 is ANQGSEA. The CDR3 totals 16 residues. The CDR3 nucleotides are TGCAGCCTCAACCCGGGACGGGAGCGGGACACCGGGGAGCTGTTTTTT. Its translation is CSLNPGRERDTGELFF.

This chain links TRBV20-1 with TRBJ1-2; 7 bases map to TRBD1. V shed 6 bases and J 1 base; nucleotides not matched to a gene: 11. Germline V lookup: CDR1 DFQATT, CDR2 SNEGSKA (reference sequence). There are 15 residues in the CDR3. CDR3 sequence reads: CSASRPGQLNYGYTF. As DNA, the CDR3 is TGCAGTGCCAGCAGACCGGGACAGCTTAACTATGGCTACACCTTC.

This clonotype was recorded at least ten times. The chain uses TRBV14 and TRBJ1-3; D unresolved. There are 13 residues in the CDR3. Germline CDR1 is SGHDN and CDR2 is FVKESK. With 3 bases removed from V and 4 bases from J, the gap between germline ends came to 7 bases. The CDR3 here is CASSHLPGNTIYF. CDR3 DNA: TGTGCCAGCAGCCATCTCCCAGGAAACACCATATATTTT.

Worth noting for this clonotype: An end of the junction differs from the germline gene, which may be a read error. The rearrangement links TRBV5-1 to TRBJ1-2; 8 bases are a match to TRBD1. The germline V gene encodes CDR1 SGHRS and CDR2 YFSETQ. The CDR3 extends over 11 amino acids. This chain's CDR3 is CASSSGQGLAF. The CDR3 DNA sequence: TGCGCCAGCAGCTCCGGACAGGGCTTGGCCTTC.

The chain uses TRBV10-3 and TRBJ2-7; D gene ambiguous. The CDR3 consists of 13 residues. V gave up 4 bases and J gave up 5 bases, with 12 bases separating them. Germline V gene data show CDR1 as ENHRY and CDR2 as SYGVKD. Here the CDR3 DNA reads TGTGCCATCAGTGGCGTTGGGATGAACGAGCAGTACTTC. Translated, it gives CAISGVGMNEQYF.

The chain uses TRBV20-1 and TRBJ2-7; possible D gene TRBD1, 5 bases. Per germline, CDR1 DFQATT and CDR2 SNEGSKA (reference sequence). The length of the CDR3 is 13 residues. The V gene lost 4 bases and the J gene lost 6 bases, with 16 bases spanning the gap. The CDR3 DNA is TGCAGTGCTACGCCCAGGGTGGCCTCCGAGCAGTACTTC. Its protein is CSATPRVASEQYF.

This CDR3 reads CASSESSGRAGANVLTF. The CDR3 region has the DNA TGTGCCAGCAGTGAATCTAGCGGGAGGGCAGGGGCCAACGTCCTGACTTTC. The chain combines TRBV25-1 with TRBJ2-6; TRBD2 agrees at 12 bases. CDR1 and CDR2 from the germline V gene are MGHDK and SYGVNS. V trimming: 1 base; J trimming: 4 bases; junction bases outside the gene matches: 2. This CDR3 region has 17 residues.

The chain carries TRBV25-1 and TRBJ1-2; perhaps TRBD1 as D (6 bases). Germline assignment: CDR1 MGHDK and CDR2 SYGVNS. The CDR3 extends over 13 amino acids. Trimming stripped 5 bases from V and 10 bases from J, with 17 bases between. CDR3 residues: CASSHLGGYDYTF. The CDR3 bases are TGTGCCAGCAGTCATCTCGGGGGCTACGACTACACCTTC.

Comments on this clonotype: The junction departs from the called germline gene at one end, perhaps through a read error. V usage is TRBV7-9 and J usage is TRBJ1-3, with D possibly TRBD1 on 5 matching bases. The CDR3 extends over 13 amino acids. In germline, CDR1 is SEHNR, CDR2 FQNEAQ (reference sequence). The CDR3 reads CASSLSGGSTIYF. The DNA for the CDR3 is TGTGCCAGCAGCTTAAGCGGGGGAAGCACCATATATTTT.

The gene calls are TRBV7-9 and TRBJ1-1, with 9 bases aligning to TRBD1. The CDR3 consists of 15 residues. Germline CDR1 and CDR2: SEHNR and FQNEAQ (reference sequence). V lost 9 bases to trimming and J lost 2 bases; unmatched junction nucleotides: 10. The CDR3 protein is CASSISGQGNTEAFF. DNA of the CDR3: TGTGCCAGTAGTATATCGGGACAGGGAAACACTGAAGCTTTCTTT. The entire variable domain, with the rest obtained from reference TRBV7-9 and TRBJ1-1, is as follows: DTGVSQNPRHKITKRGQNVTFRCDPISEHNRLYWYRQTLGQGPEFLTYFQNEAQLEKSRLLSDRFSAERPKGSFSTLEIQRTEQGDSAMYLCASSISGQGNTEAFFGQGTRLTVV.

About this clonotype: At one of its ends the junction is not consistent with the germline gene, which may arise from a read error. The rearrangement joins TRBV2 to TRBJ1-2, with a weak D call TRBD1 (6 bases). Germline CDR1 is SNHLY and CDR2 is FYNNEI. The CDR3 covers 15 residues. Here the CDR3 DNA reads TGTGCCGGCAGTGAAGCGGGGGGCGTGAGCTATGGCTACACCTTC. This sequence encodes CAGSEAGGVSYGYTF. Based on the CDR3 plus reference TRBV2 and TRBJ1-2, the full variable domain is EPEVTQTPSHQVTQMGQEVILRCVPISNHLYFYWYRQILGQKVEFLVSFYNNEISEKSEIFDDQFSVERPDGSNFTLKIRSTKLEDSAMYFCAGSEAGGVSYGYTFGSGTRLTVV.

The chain uses TRBV24-1 and TRBJ2-2; D ambiguous. V lost 10 bases to trimming and J lost 1 base, with 6 bases between them. Germline V lookup: CDR1 KGHDR, CDR2 SFDVKD. This CDR3 is built from 12 residues. CDR3 DNA sequence: TGTGCCACGGAAAAGAACACCGGGGAGCTGTTTTTT. As protein: CATEKNTGELFF.

This clonotype occurred many times. The V and J genes are TRBV6-5 and TRBJ1-1; D call uncertain. The V gene lost 6 bases and the J gene lost 9 bases, with 14 bases spanning the gap. The V gene's germline CDR1 is MNHEY and CDR2 SVGAGI. The CDR3 has 12 amino acids. The CDR3 spells CASSSGRWKAFF. The CDR3 DNA reads as TGTGCCAGCAGCTCAGGACGGTGGAAAGCTTTCTTT.

The sample holds many counts of this clonotype. The chain links TRBV18 to TRBJ2-6; D is unclear. The V end lost 3 bases, the J end lost 0 bases, and 3 bases lay between the germline ends. Germline-derived CDR1 and CDR2 are KGHSH and LQKENI. CDR3 length: 14 amino acids. The CDR3 reads CASSPTSGANVLTF. CDR3 coding DNA: TGTGCCAGCTCACCCACCTCTGGGGCCAACGTCCTGACTTTC. The variable domain in full, completed from reference TRBV18 and TRBJ2-6, reads NAGVMQNPRHLVRRRGQEARLRCSPMKGHSHVYWYRQLPEEGLKFMVYLQKENIIDESGMPKERFSAEFPKEGPSILRIQQVVRGDSAAYFCASSPTSGANVLTFGAGSRLTVL.

This clonotype has at least ten counts. The rearrangement joins TRBV25-1 to TRBJ1-1, with D perhaps matching TRBD1 (5 bases). The CDR3 extends over 14 amino acids. The germline gives CDR1 MGHDK, CDR2 SYGVNS. The V and J ends lost 3 bases and 5 bases respectively, with 13 bases between them. CDR3 sequence reads: CASSDPRGRTEAFF. CDR3 DNA sequence: TGTGCCAGCAGTGACCCTCGGGGGAGGACTGAAGCTTTCTTT.

V and J are TRBV29-1 and TRBJ2-7; tentative D call: TRBD1 (5 bases). The ends were cut back, 5 bases at V and 6 bases at J, with 8 bases in the middle. Germline CDR1 is SQVTM and CDR2 is ANQGSEA. This CDR3 contains 10 residues. Here the CDR3 DNA reads TGCAGCGTTTTAGACAGCGAGCAGTACTTC. Its protein product is CSVLDSEQYF.

This clonotype appeared a few times. The CDR3 region has the DNA TGTGCCAGCAGCGAACAGGGGTTAGGCAATCAGCCCCAGCATTTT. As protein: CASSEQGLGNQPQHF. The chain uses TRBV2 and TRBJ1-5; TRBD1 agrees at 7 bases. Per the germline V gene, CDR1 is SNHLY and CDR2 is FYNNEI. The CDR3 spans 15 residues. J was trimmed by 2 bases and V by 6 bases; bases with no gene match: 7.

This clonotype was picked up many times. The genes are TRBV7-9 and TRBJ2-6; D gene unclear. V lost 5 bases, J lost 1 base, and 12 bases lay in between. Germline V CDR1 and CDR2: SEHNR, FQNEAQ (reference sequence). This CDR3 is built from 16 residues. CDR3 DNA: TGTGCCAGCAGCCCGCGCCTAGTATCTGGGGCCAACGTCCTGACTTTC. It is translated as CASSPRLVSGANVLTF.

J is TRBJ1-1 and V is TRBV29-1; weak D call: TRBD1 (5 bases). There are 15 residues in the CDR3. Germline V gives CDR1 SQVTM, CDR2 ANQGSEA. Between the trimmed V and J ends, which lost 4 bases and 0 bases, there was a span of 15 bases. The CDR3 is CSVAPNRPLNTEAFF. CDR3 in DNA: TGCAGCGTTGCTCCAAACAGGCCCTTGAACACTGAAGCTTTCTTT.

The chain has TRBV11-2 and TRBJ2-5; D is unresolved. Germline-derived CDR1 and CDR2 are SGHAT and FQNNGV. CDR3 length: 13 residues. V shed 8 bases and J shed 4 bases, with 14 bases lying between them. The CDR3 loop reads CASSPMTGETQYF. The CDR3, as DNA: TGTGCCAGCTCCCCCATGACGGGAGAGACCCAGTACTTC.

The DNA for the CDR3 is TGTGCCAGCAGCAAGGGCCTAGCGGGCTGGGAGACCCAGTACTTC. Encoded protein: CASSKGLAGWETQYF. The genes are TRBV25-1 and TRBJ2-5, with TRBD2 identical over 8 bases. The CDR3 spans 15 residues. J was trimmed by 5 bases and V by 6 bases; bases with no gene match: 11. Germline V gene data show CDR1 as MGHDK and CDR2 as SYGVNS.

This clonotype was detected ten times or more. This rearrangement joins TRBV7-9 to TRBJ1-4; possibly TRBD1 for D (6 bases). This CDR3 region has 14 residues. Trimming cost V 1 base and J 8 bases, with 11 bases left between them. The germline gives CDR1 SEHNR, CDR2 FQNEAQ (reference sequence). CDR3 protein: CASSLEQGGEKLFF. The CDR3 nucleotides read TGTGCCAGCAGCTTAGAACAGGGTGGCGAAAAACTGTTTTTT.

The J gene is TRBJ2-1, the V gene TRBV6-5; D not certain. Germline V CDR1 and CDR2: MNHEY, SVGAGI. The CDR3 contains 15 residues. Between the trimmed V and J ends, which lost 5 bases and 7 bases, there was a span of 18 bases. CDR3 in DNA: TGTGCCAGCAGTCCCGGGCCCCAGGATGGGAATGAGCAGTTCTTC. Translating gives CASSPGPQDGNEQFF.